This TCR beta chain was retrieved from a study of metastatic and nonmetastatic thyroid tumors. Turning to the study itself: Repertoire comparisons spanned blood and tumor or nodule tissue from malignant and benign thyroid patients.

Via MiXCR, TCRdb re-called the PCR reads. The sample holds under 20,000 clones; about a third are singletons and the top ten take approximately 17%. Each patient went into thyroid surgery without having received any treatment. V dropped 6 bases and J dropped 1; count of bases not matched to a gene: 7. Germline-derived CDR1 and CDR2 are PRHDT and FYEKMQ (reference sequence). The CDR3 is 15 amino acids. The receptor was isolated from a female donor with papillary thyroid cancer or a benign thyroid nodule (not recorded which). Some clones in this sample may be carry-over from other donors' samples. The sample consisted of tumor tissue. This chain links TRBV13 with TRBJ1-1; 8 bases fit TRBD1. The CDR3 reads CASRDRGEPNTEAFF. The CDR3 bases are TGTGCCAGCAGAGACAGGGGCGAGCCGAACACTGAAGCTTTCTTT.